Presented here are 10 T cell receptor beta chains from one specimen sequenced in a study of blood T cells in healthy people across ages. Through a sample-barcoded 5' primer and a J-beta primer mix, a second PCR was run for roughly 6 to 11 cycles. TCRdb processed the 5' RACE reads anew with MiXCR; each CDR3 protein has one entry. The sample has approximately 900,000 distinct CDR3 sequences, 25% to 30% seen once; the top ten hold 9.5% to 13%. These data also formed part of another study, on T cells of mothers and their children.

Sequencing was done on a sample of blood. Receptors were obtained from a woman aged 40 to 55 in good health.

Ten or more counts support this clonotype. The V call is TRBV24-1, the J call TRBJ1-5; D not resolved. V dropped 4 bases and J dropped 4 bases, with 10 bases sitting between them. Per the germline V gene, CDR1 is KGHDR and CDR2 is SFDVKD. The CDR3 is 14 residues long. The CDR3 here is CATSEPGLNQPQHF. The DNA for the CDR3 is TGTGCCACCAGTGAACCCGGGCTAAATCAGCCCCAGCATTTT.

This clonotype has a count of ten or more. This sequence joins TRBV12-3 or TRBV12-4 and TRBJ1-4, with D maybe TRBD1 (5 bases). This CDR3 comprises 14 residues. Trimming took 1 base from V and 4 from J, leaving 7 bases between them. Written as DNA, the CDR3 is TGTGCCAGCAGTTTAGGTGGGGGTAATGAAAAACTGTTTTTT. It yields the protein CASSLGGGNEKLFF.

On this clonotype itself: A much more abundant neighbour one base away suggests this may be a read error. The CDR3 here is CASSLTGRNYGQYF. The CDR3, as DNA: TGTGCCAGCAGTTTAACGGGACGGAACTACGGGCAGTACTTC. The rearrangement joins TRBV12-3 or TRBV12-4 to TRBJ2-5, with D tentatively TRBD1 or TRBD2 (5 bases each). This CDR3 is built from 14 residues. V lost 2 bases to trimming and J lost 11 bases, with 18 bases between them.

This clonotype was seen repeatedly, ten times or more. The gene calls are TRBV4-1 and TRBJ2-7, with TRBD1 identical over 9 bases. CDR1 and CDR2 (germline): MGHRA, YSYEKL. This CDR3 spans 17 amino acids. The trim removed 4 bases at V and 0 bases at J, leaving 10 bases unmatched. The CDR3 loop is CASSREPGTGNSYEQYF. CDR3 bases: TGCGCCAGCAGCCGGGAACCCGGGACAGGGAACTCCTACGAGCAGTACTTC.

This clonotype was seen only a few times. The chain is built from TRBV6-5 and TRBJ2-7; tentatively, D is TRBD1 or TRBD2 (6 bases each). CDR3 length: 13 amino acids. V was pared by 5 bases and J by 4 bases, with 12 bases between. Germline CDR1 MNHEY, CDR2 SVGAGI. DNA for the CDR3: TGTGCCAGCAGTCTCGGGGGCCATTACGAGCAGTACTTC. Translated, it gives CASSLGGHYEQYF.

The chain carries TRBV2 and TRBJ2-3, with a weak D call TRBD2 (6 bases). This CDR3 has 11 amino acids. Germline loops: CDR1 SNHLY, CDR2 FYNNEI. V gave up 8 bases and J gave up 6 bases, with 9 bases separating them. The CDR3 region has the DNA TGTGCCAGCGGCGGGGTGGATACGCAGTATTTT. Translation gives CASGGVDTQYF.

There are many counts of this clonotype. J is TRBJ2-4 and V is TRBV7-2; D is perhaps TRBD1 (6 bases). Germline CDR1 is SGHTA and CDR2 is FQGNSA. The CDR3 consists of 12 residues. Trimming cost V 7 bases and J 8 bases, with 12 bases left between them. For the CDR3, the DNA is TGTGCCAGCACCCTTTCAGGGGACATTCAGTACTTC. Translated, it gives CASTLSGDIQYF.

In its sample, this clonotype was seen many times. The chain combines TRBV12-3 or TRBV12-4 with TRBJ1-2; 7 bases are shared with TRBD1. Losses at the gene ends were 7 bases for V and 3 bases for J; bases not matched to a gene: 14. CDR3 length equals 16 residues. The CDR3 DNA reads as TGTGCCAGCAAGAGGGACAGAGGACTGAGTGACTATGGCTACACCTTC. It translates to CASKRDRGLSDYGYTF.

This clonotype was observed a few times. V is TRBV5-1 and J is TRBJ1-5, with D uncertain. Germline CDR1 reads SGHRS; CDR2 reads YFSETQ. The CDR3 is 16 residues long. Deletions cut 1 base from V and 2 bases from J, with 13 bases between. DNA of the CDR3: TGCGCCAGCAGCTTGAGGTGGGATATTGGCAATCAGCCCCAGCATTTT. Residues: CASSLRWDIGNQPQHF.

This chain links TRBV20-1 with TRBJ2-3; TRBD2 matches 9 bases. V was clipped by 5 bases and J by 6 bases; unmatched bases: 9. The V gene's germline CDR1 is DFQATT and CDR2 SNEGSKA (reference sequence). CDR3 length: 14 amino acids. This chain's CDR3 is CSAPLAGAKDTQYF. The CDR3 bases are TGCAGTGCTCCCTTAGCGGGAGCGAAGGATACGCAGTATTTT.